These 16 T cell receptor beta chains were sequenced from one sample in a study of T cells after yellow fever vaccination. TCRdb re-analysed the 5' RACE reads in MiXCR, keeping a single row per CDR3 protein. This table holds about 400,000 distinct CDR3 sequences, under 7.5% found once. This specimen was PBMCs, taken 5 days after the yellow fever booster vaccination. These receptors were obtained from a young man who received the YFV17D yellow fever vaccine.

The genes are TRBV5-1 and TRBJ2-3; 11 bases align to TRBD2. CDR1 and CDR2 (germline): SGHRS, YFSETQ. Unmatched junction bases numbered 5, after V lost 0 bases and J lost 5 bases. The length of the CDR3 is 16 residues. CDR3 coding DNA: TGCGCCAGCAGCTTGGGGGAACTAGCGGGAGTAGATACGCAGTATTTT. This gives the protein CASSLGELAGVDTQYF.

This clonotype was counted only a few times. CDR3 residues: CASRYRDNYNEQFF. The CDR3 DNA sequence: TGTGCCAGCAGATACAGGGACAACTACAATGAGCAGTTCTTC. The rearrangement links TRBV5-4 to TRBJ2-1; D is perhaps TRBD1 (6 bases). Trimming removed 5 bases at V and 3 bases at J, with 12 bases between. CDR3 length: 14 residues. Germline V gene sequence: CDR1 SGHNT, CDR2 YYREEE (reference sequence).

This clonotype has only a few counts. V gene TRBV19 combines with J gene TRBJ2-1, with D possibly TRBD2 on 7 matching bases. This CDR3 region has 16 residues. Trimming removed 4 bases at V and 9 bases at J, with 22 bases between. Per germline, CDR1 LNHDA and CDR2 SQIVND (reference sequence). CDR3 amino acids: CASSNGGASSRLEQFF. The CDR3 nucleotides read TGTGCCAGTAGTAATGGGGGGGCTAGCTCCCGTCTTGAGCAGTTCTTC.

This clonotype was detected ten times or more. The chain uses TRBV24-1 and TRBJ2-2; 10 bases are shared with TRBD1. Germline assignment: CDR1 KGHDR and CDR2 SFDVKD. V gave up 9 bases and J gave up 4 bases; unmatched junction bases: 16. This CDR3 contains 18 residues. The CDR3 DNA reads as TGTGCCACCTATACAACTACCGAGACAGGGGGCGGCACCGGGGAGCTGTTTTTT. Its translation: CATYTTTETGGGTGELFF.

This clonotype was observed many times. V gene TRBV10-3 combines with J gene TRBJ1-1; D uncertain. The CDR3 has 11 amino acids. Germline V lookup: CDR1 ENHRY, CDR2 SYGVKD. Between the trimmed V and J ends, which lost 10 bases and 2 bases, there was a span of 8 bases. The CDR3 DNA sequence: TGTGCCAGTACTTCTAACACTGAAGCTTTCTTT. Translating gives CASTSNTEAFF.

This clonotype came up a few times. This chain connects TRBV7-6 to TRBJ2-1; 10 nucleotides agree with TRBD2. In germline, CDR1 is SGHVS, CDR2 FNYEAQ. This CDR3 has 17 amino acids. V lost 3 bases, J lost 4 bases, and 9 bases stayed unmatched. CDR3 amino acids: CASSLVPSGSGYNEQFF. The CDR3 nucleotides read TGTGCCAGCAGCTTGGTGCCTAGCGGGAGCGGTTACAATGAGCAGTTCTTC.

This clonotype turned up a few times. The rearrangement links TRBV16 to TRBJ2-7; tentatively, D is TRBD1 (6 bases). The germline V and J ends were trimmed by 0 bases and 4 bases, with 10 bases remaining between them. Per the germline V gene, CDR1 is KGHSY and CDR2 is FQNENV. The CDR3 length is 14 residues. CDR3 nucleotides: TGTGCCAGCAGCCAATCCGGACAGATTTACGAGCAGTACTTC. Its translation is CASSQSGQIYEQYF.

V and J are TRBV1 and TRBJ2-3; the table's D call of TRBD2 was not tested on the DNA. TRBV1 is a pseudogene. The CDR3 totals 12 residues. The CDR3 DNA sequence: TGCACCAGCAGATATCTAGCGGGCAAGCAGTATTTT. Protein product: CTSRYLAGKQYF.

The chain recombines TRBV15 with TRBJ1-2; no definite D call. Trimming cost V 7 bases and J 7 bases, with 19 bases left between them. Germline CDR1 reads LNHNV; CDR2 reads YYDKDF (reference sequence). The CDR3 loop spans 14 amino acids. The CDR3 nucleotides read TGTGCCACCAACGAGGATTATTCGTCGGGTGGCTACACCTTC. As protein: CATNEDYSSGGYTF.

This clonotype was observed a few times. Germline is not matched at one junction end, which may reflect a read error. This chain connects TRBV20-1 to TRBJ2-1; TRBD2 aligns across 12 bases. The CDR3 is made up of 16 amino acids. Looked up from germline, CDR1 is DFQATT and CDR2 is SNEGSKA (reference sequence). The DNA for the CDR3 is TGCTGTGCTAGAGATCCTCTAGCGGGAGGGGGCAATGAGCAGTTCTTC. It yields the protein CCARDPLAGGGNEQFF.

The chain has TRBV7-2 and TRBJ2-2; D not resolved. Germline loops: CDR1 SGHTA, CDR2 FQGNSA. V gave up 0 bases and J gave up 5 bases, with 7 bases separating them. The CDR3 spans 14 residues. The CDR3 reads CASSLAMMTGELFF. The CDR3 nucleotides are TGTGCCAGCAGCTTAGCGATGATGACCGGGGAGCTGTTTTTT.

A few counts support this clonotype. The gene calls are TRBV7-9 and TRBJ2-2, with D hard to call. The CDR3 is 14 residues long. Germline V gene data show CDR1 as SEHNR and CDR2 as FQNEAQ (reference sequence). V dropped 6 bases and J dropped 3 bases, with 11 bases sitting between them. The CDR3 loop is CASSFTTDTGELFF. The CDR3 DNA is TGTGCCAGCAGTTTCACGACGGACACCGGGGAGCTGTTTTTT.

This clonotype was observed a handful of times. The rearrangement joins TRBV23-1 to TRBJ2-2; perhaps TRBD1 as D (5 bases). TRBV23-1 is placed among ORFs of uncertain function. Trimming took 8 bases from V and 4 from J, leaving 20 bases between them. The CDR3 extends over 16 amino acids. Written as DNA, the CDR3 is TGCGCCAGCCCCCCTTCGCCCACAGGCCTCACCGGGGAGCTGTTTTTT. Protein product: CASPPSPTGLTGELFF.

There are a few counts of this clonotype. The gene calls are TRBV18 and TRBJ1-2; D is possibly TRBD1 (5 bases). CDR1 is KGHSH, CDR2 LQKENI, per germline. The CDR3 is 14 amino acids. The V gene lost 3 bases and the J gene lost 4 bases, with 12 bases spanning the gap. CDR3 protein: CASSPGLSGYGYTF. The DNA for the CDR3 is TGTGCCAGCTCACCGGGACTGTCTGGCTATGGCTACACCTTC.

This clonotype has just a few counts. The rearrangement uses TRBV10-3 and TRBJ2-7; D not resolved. V was clipped by 0 bases and J by 2 bases, with 11 bases between them. The CDR3 loop spans 15 amino acids. CDR1 is ENHRY, CDR2 SYGVKD, per germline. The CDR3 is CAISESPVTTYEQYF. The CDR3 DNA reads as TGTGCCATCAGTGAGTCCCCTGTAACCACCTACGAGCAGTACTTC.

In this sample, this clonotype turned up many times. The chain uses TRBV7-2 and TRBJ2-7; 12 bases agree with TRBD2. The germline gives CDR1 SGHTA, CDR2 FQGNSA. Trimming cost V 5 bases and J 7 bases; bases outside gene matches: 18. CDR3 length equals 18 residues. The CDR3 sequence is CASSLGASGRAKAREQYF. The DNA for the CDR3 is TGTGCCAGCAGCCTAGGCGCTAGCGGGAGGGCCAAGGCGCGAGAGCAGTACTTC. The full variable domain, its missing parts supplied by reference TRBV7-2 and TRBJ2-7, is GAGVSQSPSNKVTEKGKDVELRCDPISGHTALYWYRQSLGQGLEFLIYFQGNSAPDKSGLPSDRFSAERTGGSVSTLTIQRTQQEDSAVYLCASSLGASGRAKAREQYFGPGTRLTVT.